Included here is one T cell receptor (beta chain) sequence, with context. Method: immunoSEQ multiplex PCR; TCRdb's copy keeps in-frame clones and lacks some. The repertoire holds about 50,000 clones, with 85% to 95% as singletons. The sample belongs to a study of T cell changes during pregnancy in multiple sclerosis. The receptor's source is a female donor with multiple sclerosis, enrolled in a pregnancy study. This material consisted of CD4+ T cells from peripheral blood mononuclear cells, taken in the second trimester of pregnancy.

The CDR3 reads CASSPGRVVNTGELFF. The CDR3 DNA reads TGCGCCAGCAGCCCCGGTCGGGTGGTCAACACCGGGGAGCTGTTTTTT. The J gene is TRBJ2-2, the V gene TRBV23-1; unclear D gene. TRBV23-1 falls under the ORF class, with uncertain function. The germline V and J ends were trimmed by 6 bases and 2 bases, with 16 bases remaining between them. The CDR3 extends over 16 amino acids.